This record covers a single TCR beta chain. Its specific antigen is unknown. No much larger clonotype is one base removed from it; base qualities were not supplied. After approximately 11 days of culture, CD4+ T cells were isolated with the EasySep CD4+ T cell isolation kit. Healthy vaccine recipients had no prior SARS-CoV-2 infection, confirmed by negative nucleocapsid antibodies before and after vaccination. On days 3 and 7, half of the culture medium was replaced with fresh IL-2-containing medium. Unless noted otherwise, every peptide stimulation condition was grown in triplicate wells. PBMC were separated from whole blood using Ficoll-Paque Plus gradient centrifugation and were then either cryopreserved at -140C or used fresh. The QIAamp micro DNA kit was used to extract genomic DNA from the cultured CD4+ T cells. The germline V gene specifies SNHLY as CDR1 and FYNNEI as CDR2. Trimming takes 5 bases from V and 7 bases from J, and the germline ends sit 8 bases apart. Reading from cysteine to phenylalanine, the CDR3 counts 11 amino acids. Just the 33-base CDR3 DNA is kept, in frame starting at base 1.

Library generation was performed with the immunoSEQ multiplex PCR assay. DNA from the CD4+ T cells that had been cultured and isolated underwent TCR beta CDR3 sequencing. Concerning the study's data processing: The analysis removed non-productive TCR sequences, trimmed reads to the CDR3 region, and retained only CDR3s that were 7 or more amino acids long. The MANAFEST web app was used to identify antigen-specific clonotypes by comparing expansion in peptide wells with expansion in reference cultures. Positive clones required FDR<0.05 expansion versus reference and all other wells, odds ratio above 5, and frequency above 0.1% in two replicate wells. A clonotype was called cross-reactive if it was significantly expanded both in SARS-CoV-2 spike wells and in at least one common cold coronavirus spike condition. Levenshtein distance calculated with the stringdist R package was used to assess CDR3 similarity, and unrooted trees were constructed with ape in R 3.6.1. The immuneACCESS repertoire file appears here via TCRdb, limited to in-frame rearrangements. These files lack a portion of the clones; in checked studies, under half of the deficit traces to unresolved V genes, and the cause of the others is not known. V and J calls and clone size are given by that table; D and trimming were obtained from the DNA. This sample gives 50,000 to 60,000 clones in total; over 60% of them show up just once. Together, the top ten hold around 2.9% of the sample.

The data originate from a study of vaccination effects on CD4 cells after COVID-19 (dated by TCRdb to the early 2020s). Regarding the complete study: To identify antigen-specific CD4+ T cell clonotypes by their expansion, the ViraFEST assay first stimulated PBMC with viral peptide pools and then applied TCR sequencing. SARS-CoV-2 spike-specific CD4+ TCR repertoires from before and after mRNA vaccination were compared in COVID-19 convalescent patients and in infection-naive vaccine recipients. The full study included roughly 11 COVID-19 convalescent patients and several SARS-CoV-2-naive healthy vaccine recipients. The Oncomine TCR Beta short-read assay on an Illumina iSeq 100 was used to sequence cultures from other donors in the study. Participants received two doses of either the BNT162b2 or the mRNA-1273 mRNA SARS-CoV-2 vaccine. Approximately 2 million PBMC per well were cultured with approximately 10 ug/ml peptides in IMDM containing about 5% human AB serum, about 10 IU/ml IL-2 and gentamicin.

The research as a whole found: Among healthy vaccine recipients, nearly all vaccine-induced clones were SARS-CoV-2 mono-reactive, and just 1 of 255 was cross-reactive with common cold coronaviruses. The study was limited by a small number of convalescent patients, and early post-infection timepoints were lacking. Both infection-induced and vaccine-induced clones contracted markedly at late post-vaccination timepoints, which is consistent with waning T cell responses.

The sequence joins TRBV2 to TRBJ1-1, with TRBD1 tentatively as D gene (6 bases match). This specimen consisted of CD4+ T cells from PBMCs cultured without peptide, obtained before COVID-19 vaccination. This sequence originates from a human donor who received a COVID-19 vaccine. In nucleotides, the sequence is TGTGCCAGCAGTACAGGGTTTGAAGCTTTCTTT. This is translated as CASSTGFEAFF.